These T cell receptor beta chains were read from a single sample in a study of blood T cell repertoires in COVID-19. Assay used: immunoSEQ multiplex PCR; TCRdb lists only in-frame clones, some missing. The sample has fewer than 500,000 clones, around 87% seen once. Sequenced sample: PBMCs or T cells enriched from blood (not recorded which). The receptors were gathered from a woman in her twenties or thirties with acute COVID-19. Both conserved end residues are part of each CDR3. A D gene is named only where the DNA matches it firmly. The listing skips clone size in some rows; elsewhere it reads once, few, many or a size class.

J gene,clone size,D gene,V gene,CDR3 DNA,CDR3 protein
TRBJ1-5,once,NA,TRBV21-1,TGTGCCAGCGTACTACCTCAGGGGGACTCAGTGGATCAGCCCCAGCATTTT,CASVLPQGDSVDQPQHF
TRBJ2-1,NA,NA,TRBV7-3,TGTGCCAGCAGCGCAACCTCCCCAGGTGAGCAGTTCTTC,CASSATSPGEQFF
TRBJ2-1,few,TRBD1,TRBV7-9,TGTGCCAGCAACCCCTCGGGACAGGGAGCCAATGAGCAGTTCTTC,CASNPSGQGANEQFF
TRBJ2-1,NA,NA,TRBV6-6,TGTGCCAGCAGCCCCCCTGAGTTTGATGAGCAGTTCTTC,CASSPPEFDEQFF
TRBJ2-2,NA,NA,TRBV10-1,TGCGCCAGCAGTGCCCACTGGGCGGGGGCCGCCGGGGAGCTGTTTTTT,CASSAHWAGAAGELFF
TRBJ1-2,NA,NA,TRBV4-1,TGCGCCAGCAGCCACCCGATAGCAGGGTATGGGGGCTACACCTTC,CASSHPIAGYGGYTF
TRBJ1-5,NA,TRBD1,TRBV10-3,TGTGCCACCCAAGGACAGGCCCAGAATCAGCCCCAGCATTTT,CATQGQAQNQPQHF
TRBJ1-1,once,TRBD1,TRBV4-1,TGCGCCAGCAGCCAACCTGGACAGGGTACCACTGAAGCTTTCTTT,CASSQPGQGTTEAFF
TRBJ2-1,NA,TRBD2,TRBV4-2,TGTGCCAGCAGCCTACAGACTAGCGGGGCAGCCGAACCCAATGAGCAGTTCTTC,CASSLQTSGAAEPNEQFF
TRBJ1-2,NA,NA,TRBV6-1,TGTGCCAGCAGTGATGCAGGCTATGGCTACACCTTC,CASSDAGYGYTF
TRBJ2-7,NA,NA,TRBV7-9,TGTGCCAGCAGCTTTTCCACCTACGAGCAGTACTTC,CASSFSTYEQYF
TRBJ1-1,few,TRBD1,TRBV5-1,TGCGCCAGCAGCTTGTGGACAGGAAACACTGAAGCTTTCTTT,CASSLWTGNTEAFF
TRBJ1-5,NA,TRBD1,TRBV6-5,TGTGCCAGCAGCCTACAGGGGGAGGCCAATCAGCCCCAGCATTTT,CASSLQGEANQPQHF
TRBJ2-7,NA,NA,TRBV5-4,TGTGCCAGCAGCTTGGTGTTGGGGACAAGGACCTACGAGCAGTACTTC,CASSLVLGTRTYEQYF
TRBJ1-1,NA,NA,TRBV7-2,TGTGCCAGCAGCTTAGGGTGGGTAGGGGTCAACACTGAAGCTTTCTTT,CASSLGWVGVNTEAFF
TRBJ2-7,NA,TRBD1,TRBV18,TGTGCCAGCTCACCAAGGCCAGGGGGCTTAGGCGAGCAGTACTTC,CASSPRPGGLGEQYF
TRBJ1-5,NA,TRBD1,TRBV27,TGTGCCAGCAGCAAAACCGGGACAGGGGTTTACAATCAGCCCCAGCATTTT,CASSKTGTGVYNQPQHF